This TCR beta chain comes out of a study of CD8+ T cells in alopecia areata. Documented treatment: oral pan-JAK inhibitor, 5-10 mg twice daily. This CDR3 spans 15 amino acids. Germline V gene data show CDR1 as GTSNPN and CDR2 as SVGIG (reference sequence). V shed 1 base and J shed 1 base, with 11 bases lying between them. Points from the study as a whole: There were many expanded lesional clones persisting in scalp and blood during tofacitinib. Significant decreases in scalp clonality and expanded CD8+ clones followed tofacitinib treatment. Compared with normal scalp, lesional scalp had higher clonality and more expanded CD8+ clones. Sequencing of scalp samples also includes resident alphabeta T cells from normal skin.

Extracted from the samples, RNA was reverse transcribed into cDNA to serve as the sequencing template. Only in-frame clones appear in the TCRdb table, and some are missing; sequencing was by immunoSEQ multiplex PCR. The table has 180,000 or so clones, more than 45% seen once; the top ten hold roughly 5.8%. A word on this clone: Its target is unknown.

The sequencing here drew on CD4+ T cells sorted from blood, taken at week 24, from a patient treated with tofacitinib. The chain links TRBV30 to TRBJ1-5; no clear D gene. This clonotype originated in a human donor with alopecia areata. The CDR3 region is CAWSDRSGSNQPQHF. For the CDR3, the DNA is TGTGCCTGGAGTGACCGGTCGGGAAGCAATCAGCCCCAGCATTTT.